These T cell receptor beta chains were read from a single sample in a study of regulatory T cells in long-lasting Graves disease. From the multiplex PCR reads, TCRdb called clonotypes with MiXCR, one entry per CDR3 protein. The sample shows some 370,000 distinct CDR3 sequences, roughly 23% of them seen only once. Sequencing used peripheral blood mononuclear cells (PBMCs), obtained when the disease was refractory, from a patient treated with antithyroid drugs. The receptors were sampled from a woman in her thirties or forties with Graves disease. The CDR3 runs from the conserved cysteine through the conserved F or W. A D gene is named only where the DNA matches it firmly. Not every row has a clone size; where given, it reads once, few, many or a size class.

d_call: NA
clone_size: few
v_call: TRBV29-1
j_call: TRBJ2-7
cdr3_aa: CSVDPPADRTYNEQYF
cdr3_nt: TGCAGCGTTGATCCTCCAGCGGACAGAACCTACAACGAGCAGTACTTC

d_call: NA
clone_size: NA
v_call: TRBV18
j_call: TRBJ1-1
cdr3_aa: CASSGRGLSTEAFF
cdr3_nt: TGTGCCAGCTCCGGTCGGGGGCTGAGTACTGAAGCTTTCTTT

d_call: NA
clone_size: few
v_call: TRBV15
j_call: TRBJ2-7
cdr3_aa: CATSGAPAALYEQYF
cdr3_nt: TGTGCCACCAGCGGAGCACCGGCCGCACTCTACGAGCAGTACTTC

d_call: NA
clone_size: few
v_call: TRBV2
j_call: TRBJ2-2
cdr3_aa: CASSGSGPTTGELFF
cdr3_nt: TGTGCCAGCAGTGGTTCGGGTCCAACTACCGGGGAGCTGTTTTTT

d_call: TRBD1
clone_size: NA
v_call: TRBV12-3/TRBV12-4
j_call: TRBJ2-3
cdr3_aa: CASSPLDHRDRAKRDTQYF
cdr3_nt: TGTGCCAGCAGTCCTTTGGACCACCGGGACAGGGCGAAGAGGGATACGCAGTATTTT

d_call: NA
clone_size: many
v_call: TRBV28
j_call: TRBJ1-5
cdr3_aa: CASSLGNRRNQPQHF
cdr3_nt: TGTGCCAGCAGTTTAGGGAACAGGCGCAATCAGCCCCAGCATTTT

d_call: NA
clone_size: few
v_call: TRBV5-1
j_call: TRBJ2-7
cdr3_aa: CASSLDWLGEQYF
cdr3_nt: TGCGCCAGCAGCTTGGACTGGTTGGGGGAGCAGTACTTC

d_call: NA
clone_size: NA
v_call: TRBV13
j_call: TRBJ2-5
cdr3_aa: CASSSSPLQREETQYF
cdr3_nt: TGTGCCAGCAGCTCTAGCCCACTACAGAGAGAAGAGACCCAGTACTTC

d_call: TRBD1
clone_size: NA
v_call: TRBV7-9
j_call: TRBJ2-6
cdr3_aa: CASSLPLGQGPSGANVLTF
cdr3_nt: TGTGCCAGCAGCCTCCCCCTGGGACAGGGCCCTTCTGGGGCCAACGTCCTGACTTTC

d_call: NA
clone_size: many
v_call: TRBV24-1
j_call: TRBJ2-2
cdr3_aa: CATSDLGPSYGELFF
cdr3_nt: TGTGCCACCAGTGATTTAGGGCCCTCATACGGGGAGCTGTTTTTT

d_call: NA
clone_size: NA
v_call: TRBV12-3/TRBV12-4
j_call: TRBJ2-1
cdr3_aa: CASSFGGGGEQFF
cdr3_nt: TGTGCCAGCAGTTTCGGGGGCGGTGGTGAGCAGTTCTTC

d_call: NA
clone_size: NA
v_call: TRBV11-2
j_call: TRBJ2-2
cdr3_aa: CASLGRGSTGELFF
cdr3_nt: TGTGCCAGCCTGGGCAGGGGATCCACCGGGGAGCTGTTTTTT

d_call: NA
clone_size: many
v_call: TRBV29-1
j_call: TRBJ1-4
cdr3_aa: CSAGPTNEKLFF
cdr3_nt: TGCAGCGCGGGGCCAACTAATGAAAAACTGTTTTTT

d_call: NA
clone_size: many
v_call: TRBV29-1
j_call: TRBJ2-5
cdr3_aa: CSVEGTLAQYF
cdr3_nt: TGCAGCGTTGAAGGGACTCTGGCCCAGTACTTC

d_call: TRBD2
clone_size: NA
v_call: TRBV19
j_call: TRBJ2-2
cdr3_aa: CASSMTLLAGVTGELFF
cdr3_nt: TGTGCCAGTAGTATGACATTGCTAGCGGGAGTCACCGGGGAGCTGTTTTTT

d_call: NA
clone_size: few
v_call: TRBV6-6
j_call: TRBJ2-2
cdr3_aa: CASSYSGLLVHTGELFF
cdr3_nt: TGTGCCAGCAGTTACTCGGGTTTACTAGTCCACACCGGGGAGCTGTTTTTT

d_call: NA
clone_size: once
v_call: TRBV12-3/TRBV12-4
j_call: TRBJ2-3
cdr3_aa: CASSQVFATDTQYF
cdr3_nt: TGTGCCAGCAGTCAAGTCTTTGCCACAGATACGCAGTATTTT

d_call: TRBD1
clone_size: many
v_call: TRBV28
j_call: TRBJ2-7
cdr3_aa: CASSPADRDSGEQYF
cdr3_nt: TGTGCCAGCAGCCCCGCGGACAGGGACTCAGGGGAGCAGTACTTC

d_call: NA
clone_size: NA
v_call: TRBV19
j_call: TRBJ2-7
cdr3_aa: CASSIDGTTKGYEQYF
cdr3_nt: TGTGCCAGTAGTATAGACGGGACAACAAAGGGGTACGAGCAGTACTTC

d_call: NA
clone_size: few
v_call: TRBV29-1
j_call: TRBJ2-5
cdr3_aa: CSVDQLGIQYF
cdr3_nt: TGCAGCGTTGACCAGCTAGGGATCCAGTACTTC

d_call: NA
clone_size: many
v_call: TRBV28
j_call: TRBJ2-7
cdr3_aa: CASRLLAVMDEQYF
cdr3_nt: TGTGCCAGCCGTTTACTAGCTGTGATGGACGAGCAGTACTTC

d_call: NA
clone_size: NA
v_call: TRBV19
j_call: TRBJ2-1
cdr3_aa: CASTNGGRTRTEQSF
cdr3_nt: TGTGCCAGTACCAATGGGGGGCGCACAAGAACTGAGCAGTCCTTC

d_call: TRBD2
clone_size: many
v_call: TRBV7-2
j_call: TRBJ2-5
cdr3_aa: CASSLNSGFQETQYF
cdr3_nt: TGTGCCAGCAGCCTCAATAGCGGGTTCCAAGAGACCCAGTACTTC